The entry that follows covers one T cell receptor (beta chain) sequence. These data are taken from a study of blood T cell repertoires in COVID-19. Generated by immunoSEQ multiplex PCR, the TCRdb table keeps only in-frame clones and is missing some. The sample has approximately 100,000 clones; roughly 82% are singletons. The clonotype was recovered from a human donor in a cohort sampled during active COVID-19. Sequencing input: peripheral blood.

CDR3 protein: CASSLNGGSLYEQYF. The CDR3 region has the DNA TGCGCCAGCAGCTTGAATGGAGGGAGCTTGTACGAGCAGTACTTC. The genes are TRBV5-1 and TRBJ2-7; tentatively, D is TRBD2 (6 bases). The CDR3 is 15 residues long. Germline V CDR1 and CDR2: SGHRS, YFSETQ. V was cut by 1 base and J by 4 bases, with 15 bases left in between. Together with reference TRBV5-1 and TRBJ2-7, the CDR3 gives the full variable domain: KAGVTQTPRYLIKTRGQQVTLSCSPISGHRSVSWYQQTPGQGLQFLFEYFSETQRNKGNFPGRFSGRQFSNSRSEMNVSTLELGDSALYLCASSLNGGSLYEQYFGPGTRLTVT.